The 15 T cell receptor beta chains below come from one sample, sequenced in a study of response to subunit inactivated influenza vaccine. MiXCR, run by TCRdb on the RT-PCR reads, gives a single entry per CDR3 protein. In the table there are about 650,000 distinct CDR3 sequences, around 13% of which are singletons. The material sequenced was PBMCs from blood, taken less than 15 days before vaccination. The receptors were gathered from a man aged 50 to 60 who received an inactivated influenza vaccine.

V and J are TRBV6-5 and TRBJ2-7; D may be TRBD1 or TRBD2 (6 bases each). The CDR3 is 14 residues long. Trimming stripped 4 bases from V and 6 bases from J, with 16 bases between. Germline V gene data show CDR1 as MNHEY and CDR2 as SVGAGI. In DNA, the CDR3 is TGTGCCAGCAGTTCCCCACGTGAGGGGGGCGAGCAGTACTTC. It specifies CASSSPREGGEQYF.

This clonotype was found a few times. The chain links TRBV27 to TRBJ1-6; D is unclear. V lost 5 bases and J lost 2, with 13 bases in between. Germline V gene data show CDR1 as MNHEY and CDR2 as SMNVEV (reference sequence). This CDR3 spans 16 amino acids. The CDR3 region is CASSLTVRPYNSPLHF. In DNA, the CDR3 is TGTGCCAGCAGTCTGACGGTGAGACCCTATAATTCACCCCTCCACTTT.

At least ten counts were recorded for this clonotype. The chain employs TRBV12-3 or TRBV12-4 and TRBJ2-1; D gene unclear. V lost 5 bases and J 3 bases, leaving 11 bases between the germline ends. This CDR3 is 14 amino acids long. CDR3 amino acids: CASSLLVIYNEQFF. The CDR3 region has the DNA TGTGCCAGCAGTCTCCTCGTTATCTACAATGAGCAGTTCTTC.

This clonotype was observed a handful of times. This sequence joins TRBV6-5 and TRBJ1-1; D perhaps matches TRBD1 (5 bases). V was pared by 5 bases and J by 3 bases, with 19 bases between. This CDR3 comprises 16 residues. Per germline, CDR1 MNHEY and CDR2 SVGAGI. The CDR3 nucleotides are TGTGCCAGCAGTCACCTGGGGGGGAGGGCGGACACTGAAGCTTTCTTT. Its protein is CASSHLGGRADTEAFF.

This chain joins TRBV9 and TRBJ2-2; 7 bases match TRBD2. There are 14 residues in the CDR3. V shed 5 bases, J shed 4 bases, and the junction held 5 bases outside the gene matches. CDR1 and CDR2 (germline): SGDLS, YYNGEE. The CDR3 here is CASRSGLTTGELFF. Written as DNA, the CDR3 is TGTGCCAGCAGGTCGGGACTAACCACCGGGGAGCTGTTTTTT.

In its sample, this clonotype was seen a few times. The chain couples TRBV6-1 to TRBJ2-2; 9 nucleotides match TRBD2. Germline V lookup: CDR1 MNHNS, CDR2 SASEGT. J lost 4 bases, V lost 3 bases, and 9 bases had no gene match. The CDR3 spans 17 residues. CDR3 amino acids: CASSDPRGGLSTGELFF. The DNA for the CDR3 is TGTGCCAGCAGTGACCCGCGGGGGGGCTTAAGCACCGGGGAGCTGTTTTTT.

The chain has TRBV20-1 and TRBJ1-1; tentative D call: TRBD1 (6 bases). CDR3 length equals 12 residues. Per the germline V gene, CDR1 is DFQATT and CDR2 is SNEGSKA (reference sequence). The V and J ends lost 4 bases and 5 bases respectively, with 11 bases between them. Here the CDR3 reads CSATIGGTEAFF. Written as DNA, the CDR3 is TGCAGTGCTACGATAGGGGGGACTGAAGCTTTCTTT.

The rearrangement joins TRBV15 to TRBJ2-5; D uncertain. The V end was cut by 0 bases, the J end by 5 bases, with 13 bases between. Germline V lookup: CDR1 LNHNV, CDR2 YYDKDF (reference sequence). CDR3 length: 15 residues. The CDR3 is CATSRDPMPLETQYF. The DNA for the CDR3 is TGTGCCACCAGCAGAGATCCAATGCCGTTGGAGACCCAGTACTTC.

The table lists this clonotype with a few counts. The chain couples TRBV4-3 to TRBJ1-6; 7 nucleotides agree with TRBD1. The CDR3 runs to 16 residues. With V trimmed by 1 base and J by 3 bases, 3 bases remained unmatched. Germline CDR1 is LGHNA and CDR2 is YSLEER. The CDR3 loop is CASSQGGQVYNSPLHF. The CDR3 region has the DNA TGCGCCAGCAGCCAAGGAGGACAGGTCTATAATTCACCCCTCCACTTT.

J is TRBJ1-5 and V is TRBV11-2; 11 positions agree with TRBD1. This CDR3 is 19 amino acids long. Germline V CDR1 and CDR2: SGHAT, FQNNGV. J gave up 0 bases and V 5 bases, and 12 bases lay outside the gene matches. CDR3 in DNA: TGTGCCAGCAGCGCTGGGACAGGGGGACCCCCATATAGCAATCAGCCCCAGCATTTT. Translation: CASSAGTGGPPYSNQPQHF.

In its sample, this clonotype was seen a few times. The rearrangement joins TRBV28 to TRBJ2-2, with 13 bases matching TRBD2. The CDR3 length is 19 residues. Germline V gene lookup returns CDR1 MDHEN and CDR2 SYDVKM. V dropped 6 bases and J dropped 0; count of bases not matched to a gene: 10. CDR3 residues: CASSLRTSGRFPNTGELFF. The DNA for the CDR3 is TGTGCCAGCAGCCTACGGACTAGCGGGAGATTTCCGAACACCGGGGAGCTGTTTTTT.

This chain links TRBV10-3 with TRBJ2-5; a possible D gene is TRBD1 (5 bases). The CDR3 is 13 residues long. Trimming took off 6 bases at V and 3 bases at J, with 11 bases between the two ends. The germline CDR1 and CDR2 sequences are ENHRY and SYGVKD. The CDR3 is CAISSRAEETQYF. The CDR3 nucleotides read TGTGCCATCAGCTCCAGGGCCGAAGAGACCCAGTACTTC.

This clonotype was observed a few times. The CDR3 loop reads CASSSHFPSYEQYF. Written as DNA, the CDR3 is TGTGCCAGCAGCTCCCATTTTCCCTCCTACGAGCAGTACTTC. The genes are TRBV7-9 and TRBJ2-7; unclear D gene. Per the germline V gene, CDR1 is SEHNR and CDR2 is FQNEAQ (reference sequence). The CDR3 has 14 amino acids. Trimming took 4 bases from V and 0 from J, leaving 10 bases between them.

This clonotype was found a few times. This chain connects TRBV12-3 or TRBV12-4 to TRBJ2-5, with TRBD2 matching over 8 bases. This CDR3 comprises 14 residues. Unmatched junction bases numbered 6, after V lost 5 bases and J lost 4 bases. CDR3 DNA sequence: TGTGCCAGCAGTCCGGGACTAGGGATAGAGACCCAGTACTTC. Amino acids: CASSPGLGIETQYF.

CDR3 in amino acids: CARKTGGSDTQYF. In DNA, the CDR3 is TGTGCCAGGAAGACAGGGGGGTCAGATACGCAGTATTTT. The chain links TRBV6-1 to TRBJ2-3; TRBD1 matches at 9 bases. The CDR3 loop spans 13 amino acids. Germline V gene data show CDR1 as MNHNS and CDR2 as SASEGT. The trim removed 9 bases at V and 4 bases at J, leaving 5 bases unmatched.